Included here is one TCR beta chain sequence, with context. The data derive from a study of blood T cell repertoires in COVID-19. Study summary: Samples of COVID-19 (acute and convalescent) were obtained from the United States, Italy and Spain. T cells, B-cell-depleted T cells, or PBMCs provided the cDNA or gDNA that served as material.

The CDR3 extends over 18 amino acids. Germline V gene lookup returns CDR1 SEHNR and CDR2 FQNEAQ (reference sequence). Trimming at V came to 1 base and at J to 4 bases, leaving 8 bases not matched to a gene. In the source study's methods: Quantification of nucleated cells was approximated via reference gene primer amplification. TCRdb's table, derived via immunoSEQ multiplex PCR, lists solely in-frame clones and lacks some. The V and J calls and clone size come from that table; D and trimming were worked out from the DNA. The sample records approximately 98,000 clones, around 81% being singletons. The TCR was taken from an older woman with acute or convalescent COVID-19. The rearrangement links TRBV7-9 to TRBJ2-3; 13 bases agree with TRBD2. Sequencing was performed on peripheral blood. The CDR3 loop reads CASSLVRGLAGVADTQYF. For the CDR3, the DNA is TGTGCCAGCAGCTTAGTTAGAGGACTAGCGGGAGTAGCAGATACGCAGTATTTT.